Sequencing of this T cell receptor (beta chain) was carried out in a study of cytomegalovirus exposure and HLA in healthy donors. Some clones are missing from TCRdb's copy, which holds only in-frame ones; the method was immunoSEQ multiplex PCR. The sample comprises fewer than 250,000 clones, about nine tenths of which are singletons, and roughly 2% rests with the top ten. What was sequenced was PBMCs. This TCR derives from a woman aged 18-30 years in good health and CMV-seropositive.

This CDR3 is CSAKAGGDYGYTF. The CDR3 DNA reads TGCAGCGCCAAGGCAGGGGGCGACTATGGCTACACCTTC. The gene calls are TRBV29-1 and TRBJ1-2; 8 bases are a match to TRBD1. With 7 bases clipped from V and 3 bases from J, the junction kept 7 bases outside the gene matches. Per germline, CDR1 SQVTM and CDR2 ANQGSEA. This CDR3 contains 13 residues.